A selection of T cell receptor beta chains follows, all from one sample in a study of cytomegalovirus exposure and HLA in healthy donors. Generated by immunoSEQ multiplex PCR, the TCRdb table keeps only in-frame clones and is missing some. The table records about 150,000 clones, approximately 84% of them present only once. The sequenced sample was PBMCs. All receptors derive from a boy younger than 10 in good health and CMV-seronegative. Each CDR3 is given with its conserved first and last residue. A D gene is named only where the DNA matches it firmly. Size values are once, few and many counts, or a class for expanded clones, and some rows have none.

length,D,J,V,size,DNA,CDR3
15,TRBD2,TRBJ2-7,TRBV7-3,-,TGTGCCAGCAGCTCGGGACTAGCGGGAATGAGCGAGCAGTACTTC,CASSSGLAGMSEQYF
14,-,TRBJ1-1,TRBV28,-,TGTGCCAGCAGTTTCTGGGCAGTTAACACTGAAGCTTTCTTT,CASSFWAVNTEAFF
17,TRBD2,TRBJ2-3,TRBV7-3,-,TGTGCCAGCAGCCTACGGGGGACTAGCGGCCTGCCAGATACGCAGTATTTT,CASSLRGTSGLPDTQYF
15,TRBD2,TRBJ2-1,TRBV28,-,TGTGCCAGCAGGGGACTAGCGGGAGGGCGAAATGAGCAGTTCTTC,CASRGLAGGRNEQFF
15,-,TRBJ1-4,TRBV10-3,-,TGTGCCATCAGTGAGGGGGGGGGTGTGGGTGAAAAACTGTTTTTT,CAISEGGGVGEKLFF
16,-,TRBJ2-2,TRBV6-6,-,TGTGCCAGCAGTTACTCAGGCGGCAATAAGTACGGGGAGCTGTTTTTT,CASSYSGGNKYGELFF
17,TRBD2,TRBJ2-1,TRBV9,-,TGTGCCAGCAGCCCACAACTCGGACTAGCGGGAGGGAATGAGCAGTTCTTC,CASSPQLGLAGGNEQFF
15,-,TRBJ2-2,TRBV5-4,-,TGTGCCAGCAGCCCCCCCAGGGGAGCCACCGGGGAGCTGTTTTTT,CASSPPRGATGELFF
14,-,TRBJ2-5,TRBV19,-,TGTGCCAGTAGTATCTCGGCGGAGCAAGAGACCCAGTACTTC,CASSISAEQETQYF
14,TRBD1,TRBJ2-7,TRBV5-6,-,TGTGCCAGCAGCTTGGTACAGGGGTTCTACGAGCAGTACTTC,CASSLVQGFYEQYF
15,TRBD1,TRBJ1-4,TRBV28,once,TGTGCCAGCAGTTCCTTGGACAGGGAAGATGAAAAACTGTTTTTT,CASSSLDREDEKLFF
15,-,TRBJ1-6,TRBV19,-,TGTGCCAGTGCCGCGGAGAGCTCCTATAATTCACCCCTCCACTTT,CASAAESSYNSPLHF
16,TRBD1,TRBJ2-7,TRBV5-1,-,TGCGCCAGCAGCTTGATCCCGGCAGGGGGCAACTACGAGCAGTACTTC,CASSLIPAGGNYEQYF
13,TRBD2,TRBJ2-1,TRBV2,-,TGTGCCAGCAGTGGAGGGACTAGCAATGAGCAGTTCTTC,CASSGGTSNEQFF
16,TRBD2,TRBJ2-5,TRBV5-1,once,TGCGCCAGCAGCTCGGGGACTCTAGCGGACCAAGAGACCCAGTACTTC,CASSSGTLADQETQYF
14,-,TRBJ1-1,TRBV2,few,TGTGCCAGCGCGATTACAGGGCTTGTCACTGAAGCTTTCTTT,CASAITGLVTEAFF
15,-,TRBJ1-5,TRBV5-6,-,TGTGCCAGCAGCTTGGGGACAGTACCTAATCAGCCCCAGCATTTT,CASSLGTVPNQPQHF
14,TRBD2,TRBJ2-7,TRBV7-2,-,TGTGCCAGCAGTAGAAGGACTAGCTTAAGGGAGCAGTACTTC,CASSRRTSLREQYF
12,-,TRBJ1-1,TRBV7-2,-,TGTGCCAGCAGCTTAGTGGGACTGAGTGCTTTCTTT,CASSLVGLSAFF
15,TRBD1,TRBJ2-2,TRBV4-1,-,TGCGCCAGCAGCCTAGGACAGGGGGCGACCGGGGAGCTGTTTTTT,CASSLGQGATGELFF
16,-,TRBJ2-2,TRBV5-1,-,TGCGCCAGCAGCTCCGGAACACTAGGTTTCTCCGGGGAGCTGTTTTTT,CASSSGTLGFSGELFF
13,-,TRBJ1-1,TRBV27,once,TGTGCCAGCAGTTTAACAGGGTACACTGAAGCTTTCTTT,CASSLTGYTEAFF
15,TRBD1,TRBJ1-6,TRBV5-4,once,TGTGCCAGCAGCTGGGGGACAGGGCCCAATTCACCCCTCCACTTT,CASSWGTGPNSPLHF
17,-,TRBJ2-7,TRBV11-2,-,TGTGCCAGCAGCTCTATTAGAAGGGGGTCAAGATGGTACGAGCAGTACTTC,CASSSIRRGSRWYEQYF
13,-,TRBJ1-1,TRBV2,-,TGTGCCAGCAGGGTAGATCTGAACACTGAAGCTTTCTTT,CASRVDLNTEAFF
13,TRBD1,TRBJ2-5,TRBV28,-,TGTGCCAGCACAGGGACAGGCCAAGAGACCCAGTACTTC,CASTGTGQETQYF
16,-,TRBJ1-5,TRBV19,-,TGTGCCAGTAACGAACCTCAGGGGCGTCGCAATCAGCCCCAGCATTTT,CASNEPQGRRNQPQHF
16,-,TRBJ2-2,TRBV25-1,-,TGTGCCAGCAGTGACTTGGACTCTCCGAACACCGGGGAGCTGTTTTTT,CASSDLDSPNTGELFF
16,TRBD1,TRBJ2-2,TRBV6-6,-,TGTGCCAGCAGACACTTCCGACAGGGCGGCACCGGGGAGCTGTTTTTT,CASRHFRQGGTGELFF
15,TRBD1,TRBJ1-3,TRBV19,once,TGTGCCAGTAGTATCGGACAGGGCCCTGGAAACACCATATATTTT,CASSIGQGPGNTIYF
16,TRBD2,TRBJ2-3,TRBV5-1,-,TGCGCCAGCAGCCAACGGACTAGCGGGAGAACAAATACGCAGTATTTT,CASSQRTSGRTNTQYF
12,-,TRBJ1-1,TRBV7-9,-,TGTGCAAGCAGCCGAGAAGGAGGTGAAGCTTTCTTT,CASSREGGEAFF
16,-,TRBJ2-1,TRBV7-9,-,TGTGCCAGCAGCGATTTAGGCCTGGACACGGACGATGAGCAGTTCTTC,CASSDLGLDTDDEQFF